Each of the 28 T cell receptor beta chains below was sequenced from the same sample in a study of blood T cell repertoires in COVID-19. Assay: immunoSEQ multiplex PCR; the TCRdb copy retains only in-frame clones and omits some. The sample lists over 250,000 clones; approximately 90% were seen once. Material: PBMCs or T cells enriched from blood (not recorded which). The origin of the receptors is a woman under 40 who had recovered from COVID-19.

J is TRBJ2-7 and V is TRBV7-4; 7 bases are a match to TRBD2. Germline V gene data show CDR1 as SGHVT and CDR2 as SQSDAQ. Losses at the gene ends were 1 base for V and 5 bases for J; bases not matched to a gene: 5. The CDR3 consists of 14 residues. The CDR3 spells CASSLESGKNEQYF. CDR3 sequence (DNA): TGTGCCAGCAGCTTAGAAAGCGGGAAGAACGAGCAGTACTTC. Variable domain in full (rest from reference TRBV7-4 and TRBJ2-7): GAGVSQSPRYKVAKRGRDVALRCDSISGHVTLYWYRQTLGQGSEVLTYSQSDAQRDKSGRPSGRFSAERPERSVSTLKIQRTEQGDSAVYLCASSLESGKNEQYFGPGTRLTVT.

V usage is TRBV19 and J usage is TRBJ1-5; D is uncertain. V was trimmed by 1 base and J by 3 bases, leaving 13 bases between them. Germline V gives CDR1 LNHDA, CDR2 SQIVND (reference sequence). This CDR3 is built from 16 residues. The chain's CDR3 is CASSIGAASLNQPQHF. For the CDR3, the DNA is TGTGCCAGTAGTATAGGTGCGGCGAGTCTCAATCAGCCCCAGCATTTT.

The chain carries TRBV2 and TRBJ1-4; possible D gene TRBD1, 6 bases. Germline V CDR1 and CDR2: SNHLY, FYNNEI. The V and J ends lost 6 bases and 8 bases respectively, with 16 bases between them. The CDR3 is 14 amino acids. CDR3 bases: TGTGCCAGCAGATACAGGGAGGGCGGGGAAAAACTGTTTTTT. Its translation is CASRYREGGEKLFF.

This clone appeared once. The J gene is TRBJ2-5, the V gene TRBV7-6; perhaps TRBD1 as D (6 bases). Germline CDR1 is SGHVS and CDR2 is FNYEAQ. The CDR3 is 18 amino acids. With 4 bases removed from V and 1 base from J, the gap between germline ends came to 22 bases. CDR3 coding DNA: TGTGCCAGCAGCTGGGCTGGGGGCCCAGGGGAGTCCCAAGAGACCCAGTACTTC. This translates into CASSWAGGPGESQETQYF.

The chain employs TRBV4-2 and TRBJ1-4; 11 bases align to TRBD1. V gave up 0 bases and J gave up 8 bases; unmatched junction bases: 8. CDR1 and CDR2 from the germline V gene are LGHNA and YNFKEQ. The CDR3 runs 17 residues. The DNA of the CDR3 is TGTGCCAGCAGCCAAGACGGACAGGGGGCGATAGGGGAAAAACTGTTTTTT. Amino acids: CASSQDGQGAIGEKLFF.

The V gene is TRBV27, the J gene TRBJ2-2; 11 bases map to TRBD1. Per the germline V gene, CDR1 is MNHEY and CDR2 is SMNVEV (reference sequence). V shed 7 bases and J 4 bases; nucleotides not matched to a gene: 8. The CDR3 sequence is 16 residues long. This chain's CDR3 is CASIGLDRGLTGELFF. DNA of the CDR3: TGTGCCAGCATAGGCCTGGACAGGGGGCTCACCGGGGAGCTGTTTTTT.

This clone has only a few counts. The chain couples TRBV29-1 to TRBJ1-1; TRBD1 aligns across 8 bases. CDR3 size: 14 residues. V was clipped by 7 bases and J by 5 bases; unmatched bases: 12. CDR1 is SQVTM and CDR2 is ANQGSEA in the germline V gene. The CDR3, as DNA: TGCAGCGCTTCCAGACAGGGGATTTCTACTGAAGCTTTCTTT. Protein product: CSASRQGISTEAFF.

The chain links TRBV4-3 to TRBJ1-2; D gene uncertain. The length of the CDR3 is 15 residues. Germline V CDR1 and CDR2: LGHNA, YSLEER. Deletions cut 0 bases from V and 6 bases from J, with 14 bases between. The CDR3 reads CASSQEVPLGDGYTF. The CDR3 coding sequence is TGCGCCAGCAGCCAAGAAGTTCCTCTAGGTGATGGCTACACCTTC.

This sequence joins TRBV6-6 and TRBJ2-7, with 7 bases identical to TRBD2. V gave up 1 base and J gave up 6 bases; unmatched junction bases: 6. The CDR3 is 14 residues long. CDR1 and CDR2 from the germline V gene are MNHNY and SVGAGI (reference sequence). CDR3 sequence: CASSYLAGEGEQYF. The DNA for the CDR3 is TGTGCCAGCAGTTACTTGGCGGGAGAGGGCGAGCAGTACTTC.

The chain recombines TRBV10-3 with TRBJ2-1; TRBD2 aligns across 13 bases. The V gene's germline CDR1 is ENHRY and CDR2 SYGVKD. This CDR3 spans 14 amino acids. Germline trimming cut 6 bases from V and 7 bases from J; bases unmatched to any gene: 3. The CDR3 coding sequence is TGTGCCATCAGGGAACTAGCGGGAGGGAATGAGCAGTTCTTC. Its translation: CAIRELAGGNEQFF.

The chain couples TRBV30 to TRBJ1-1; tentatively, D is TRBD1 (5 bases). The CDR3 covers 12 residues. Looked up from germline, CDR1 is GTSNPN and CDR2 is SVGIG (reference sequence). Trimming took off 4 bases at V and 0 bases at J, with 6 bases between the two ends. CDR3 amino acids: CAWTGMNTEAFF. The CDR3 DNA reads TGTGCCTGGACAGGGATGAACACTGAAGCTTTCTTT. Full variable domain (outside the CDR3, taken from reference TRBV30 and TRBJ1-1): SQTIHQWPATLVQPVGSPLSLECTVEGTSNPNLYWYRQAAGRGLQLLFYSVGIGQISSEVPQNLSASRPQDRQFILSSKKLLLSDSGFYLCAWTGMNTEAFFGQGTRLTVV.

The chain joins TRBV5-4 to TRBJ2-1; a weak D match, TRBD2 (5 bases). Deletions cut 2 bases from V and 0 bases from J, with 15 bases between. Germline V lookup: CDR1 SGHNT, CDR2 YYREEE (reference sequence). The CDR3 sequence is 17 residues long. CDR3 amino acids: CASSFGGRVDSYNEQFF. The CDR3, as DNA: TGTGCCAGCAGCTTCGGAGGAAGGGTTGACTCCTACAATGAGCAGTTCTTC.

This chain uses TRBV30 with TRBJ2-1; 9 nucleotides match TRBD2. The CDR3 length is 12 residues. Germline V gives CDR1 GTSNPN, CDR2 SVGIG (reference sequence). V was pared by 5 bases and J by 4 bases, with 0 bases of the junction left unmatched. The DNA for the CDR3 is TGTGCCTGGCTAGCGGGGTACAATGAGCAGTTCTTC. Protein: CAWLAGYNEQFF.

The J gene is TRBJ2-1, the V gene TRBV18; 7 bases match TRBD1. The V segment lost 6 bases and the J segment 5 bases; nucleotides outside the gene matches: 7. The CDR3 covers 14 residues. Germline-derived CDR1 and CDR2 are KGHSH and LQKENI. The CDR3 sequence is CASSPGQLNNEQFF. The CDR3 bases are TGTGCCAGCTCGCCGGGACAGCTTAACAATGAGCAGTTCTTC.

This clone was picked up one time. The chain recombines TRBV28 with TRBJ1-5, with D possibly being TRBD1 (5 bases). Germline V gives CDR1 MDHEN, CDR2 SYDVKM. The CDR3 covers 14 residues. Between the trimmed V and J ends, which lost 7 bases and 6 bases, there was a span of 16 bases. Here the CDR3 DNA reads TGTGCCAGCAAGAGGCAGGGAACTGGTCAGCCCCAGCATTTT. Amino acid sequence: CASKRQGTGQPQHF.

This clone was seen a handful of times. The CDR3 sequence: CASSLTGLSGNTIYF. The DNA for the CDR3 is TGTGCCAGCAGTTTGACAGGTCTCTCTGGAAACACCATATATTTT. This rearrangement joins TRBV27 to TRBJ1-3; possibly TRBD1 for D (6 bases). Germline CDR1 and CDR2: MNHEY and SMNVEV (reference sequence). With 3 bases removed from V and 0 bases from J, the gap between germline ends came to 9 bases. CDR3 length: 15 amino acids.

This clone was counted a single time. J is TRBJ2-5 and V is TRBV5-4, with 7 bases aligning to TRBD1. The germline V gene has CDR1 SGHNT and CDR2 YYREEE (reference sequence). There are 14 residues in the CDR3. With 4 bases clipped from V and 2 bases from J, the junction kept 5 bases outside the gene matches. In DNA form, the CDR3 reads TGTGCCAGCAGCACTGGGACAGAACAAGAGACCCAGTACTTC. It encodes CASSTGTEQETQYF.

The J gene is TRBJ1-2, the V gene TRBV3-1 (or the pseudogene TRBV3-2); 7 nucleotides line up with TRBD1. This CDR3 is 15 amino acids long. Unmatched junction bases numbered 11, after V lost 8 bases and J lost 2 bases. Germline lookup yields CDR1 LGHDT and CDR2 YNNKEL (reference sequence). The chain's CDR3 is CASSMTRGSNYGYTF. CDR3 coding DNA: TGTGCCAGCTCGATGACCAGGGGGTCAAACTATGGCTACACCTTC.

This rearrangement joins TRBV30 to TRBJ2-1; 10 positions match TRBD2. This CDR3 contains 15 residues. The J segment lost 4 bases and the V segment lost 3 bases, leaving 6 bases of the junction unmatched. Germline assignment: CDR1 GTSNPN and CDR2 SVGIG (reference sequence). The CDR3 sequence is CAWRVSGRRYNEQFF. The CDR3 DNA reads as TGTGCCTGGAGGGTTAGCGGGAGGAGATACAATGAGCAGTTCTTC.

V gene TRBV11-3 combines with J gene TRBJ2-3, with 7 bases aligning to TRBD2. V lost 4 bases to trimming and J lost 0 bases; unmatched junction nucleotides: 4. The CDR3 is made up of 15 amino acids. In germline, CDR1 is SGHNT, CDR2 YENEEA. CDR3 sequence (DNA): TGTGCCAGCAGCTCGGGAGGAACTAGCACAGATACGCAGTATTTT. Residues: CASSSGGTSTDTQYF.

The table lists this clone with a few counts. The chain uses TRBV9 and TRBJ2-3; no clear D gene. Germline V gene data show CDR1 as SGDLS and CDR2 as YYNGEE. This CDR3 has 13 amino acids. V lost 0 bases, J lost 2 bases, and 4 bases lay in between. CDR3 sequence: CASSVGLTDTQYF. The CDR3 nucleotides read TGTGCCAGCAGCGTAGGACTCACAGATACGCAGTATTTT. The complete variable domain, with remaining parts taken from reference TRBV9 and TRBJ2-3, reads DSGVTQTPKHLITATGQRVTLRCSPRSGDLSVYWYQQSLDQGLQFLIQYYNGEERAKGNILERFSAQQFPDLHSELNLSSLELGDSALYFCASSVGLTDTQYFGPGTRLTVL.

The chain has TRBV2 and TRBJ1-1; the D gene is possibly TRBD1 (5 bases). V was cut by 3 bases and J by 1 base, with 9 bases left in between. The CDR3 has 14 amino acids. Per germline, CDR1 SNHLY and CDR2 FYNNEI. Here the CDR3 DNA reads TGTGCCAGCAGTGATGGGCAGGGGAACACTGAAGCTTTCTTT. Translation: CASSDGQGNTEAFF.

V is TRBV6-2 or TRBV6-3 and J is TRBJ2-1; 12 nucleotides agree with TRBD2. Trimming cost V 6 bases and J 9 bases; bases outside gene matches: 12. The V gene's germline CDR1 is MNHEY and CDR2 SVGEGT. The CDR3 extends over 16 amino acids. Here the CDR3 reads CASSSHTSGRTGEQFF. The CDR3 coding sequence is TGTGCCAGCAGCTCACACACTAGCGGGAGGACGGGTGAGCAGTTCTTC.

J is TRBJ1-2 and V is TRBV30; D uncertain. The germline V gene has CDR1 GTSNPN and CDR2 SVGIG (reference sequence). The CDR3 extends over 14 amino acids. V lost 5 bases and J lost 0, with 13 bases in between. DNA of the CDR3: TGTGCCTGGGACGGAGAAACTACTAACTATGGCTACACCTTC. It encodes CAWDGETTNYGYTF.

J is TRBJ1-6 and V is TRBV7-2; tentatively, D is TRBD1 (5 bases). The CDR3 is made up of 19 amino acids. From germline, CDR1 is SGHTA and CDR2 FQGNSA. The ends were cut back, 2 bases at V and 1 base at J, with 18 bases in the middle. The CDR3 DNA follows: TGTGCCAGCAGCTTAAGTGGGACTAGTGGGAAATCCTATAATTCACCCCTCCACTTT. Encoded protein: CASSLSGTSGKSYNSPLHF.

V is TRBV4-2 and J is TRBJ2-2, with 11 bases lining up with TRBD2. The germline V gene encodes CDR1 LGHNA and CDR2 YNFKEQ. V lost 4 bases and J lost 5; bases outside the gene matches: 15. The CDR3 runs to 19 residues. CDR3 sequence reads: CASSPSTSGSVGFTGELFF. CDR3 nucleotides: TGTGCCAGCAGCCCCAGTACTAGCGGGAGTGTAGGATTTACCGGGGAGCTGTTTTTT.

The rearrangement uses TRBV5-1 and TRBJ2-7; the match to TRBD1 covers 7 bases. This CDR3 region has 12 residues. Germline assignment: CDR1 SGHRS and CDR2 YFSETQ. After removal of 4 bases from V and 5 bases from J, the junction contained 3 bases not matched to a gene. DNA of the CDR3: TGCGCCAGCAGCACACAGGGGAACGAGCAGTACTTC. As protein: CASSTQGNEQYF.

The chain carries TRBV5-4 and TRBJ2-7; weak D call: TRBD2 (7 bases). Per germline, CDR1 SGHNT and CDR2 YYREEE (reference sequence). Trimming removed 3 bases at V and 0 bases at J, with 16 bases between. This CDR3 has 16 residues. The CDR3 loop is CASSSGGGLNSYEQYF. The CDR3 DNA follows: TGTGCCAGCAGCTCAGGAGGGGGACTAAACTCCTACGAGCAGTACTTC.